This TCR beta chain was found in a study of blood T cell repertoires in COVID-19 (dated by TCRdb to 2018 to 2021). Broadly, across the study: The collaborator samples originated in the United States, Italy and Spain and spanned the acute and convalescent phases of COVID-19. Nearly every sample came with metadata listing a de-identified subject ID, COVID-19 status, age in years and sex. The prospective study material was composed of cDNA or gDNA derived from T cells, B-cell-depleted T cells, or PBMCs. A freely available public database, intended as a resource for researchers studying the immune response to SARS-CoV-2, is where the repertoires were released. The dataset comprised deeply sampled blood TCRbeta repertoires from subjects exposed to, actively infected with, or recovered from COVID-19. The samples were drawn from the first 160 participants of the ongoing ImmuneRACE study and from over 950 subjects provided by 6 global collaborators. Where HLA class I and class II types were available, the types were taken from metadata supplied by the sample provider, not from assay-based typing. The paper's findings and limits, for the study overall: The amount of clinical and demographic metadata varied by source and participant and was provided uncurated.

The collaborating institutions used their own protocols to collect whole blood in K2EDTA tubes. For TCRbeta analysis, collaborators shipped samples in one of three forms: frozen whole blood, isolated PBMCs, or DNA extracted from either of those sample types. Remarks on this clone: Its recognized antigen is unknown. No clone much larger than this one lies a single base away; base qualities are absent.

TCRbeta CDR3 regions were amplified from genomic DNA by means of the immunoSEQ Assay, a bias-controlled multiplex PCR. The original methods were these. The number of nucleated cells in each sample was estimated from the amplification of reference gene primers within the assay. Sequence reads were collapsed and filtered to measure the absolute abundance of every unique TCRbeta CDR3 rearrangement. For each sample, productive Simpson clonality was calculated as the square root of Simpson's diversity index across productive rearrangements. The immuneACCESS repertoire file appears here via TCRdb, limited to in-frame rearrangements. These files lack a portion of the clones; in checked studies, under half of the deficit traces to unresolved V genes, and the cause of the others is not known. V, J and clone size were drawn from that table, and D and trimming were deduced from the DNA. For this sample there are about 23,000 clones; roughly 92% appear just once. The top ten clonotypes cover under 5% of the sample.

V drops 6 bases and J drops 4 bases, leaving 19 bases in between. From the cysteine through the phenylalanine, the CDR3 covers 16 amino acids. Just CDR3 DNA is preserved here, 48 bases in frame from base 1. CDR1 and CDR2 are drawn from the germline V gene (reference sequence): MNHEY, SMNVEV. This TCR was sampled from a woman aged 45-60 years with active COVID-19. The sequence is built from TRBV27 and TRBJ1-3; TRBD1 is a possible D gene, resting on 6 matching bases. The source material was peripheral blood. The DNA reads TGTGCCAGCAGCCTCGTAGGGGGAATCGTAGGAAACACCATATATTTT. Its coded protein is CASSLVGGIVGNTIYF.